A single sample is the source of the 15 T cell receptor beta chains below, sequenced in a study of blood T cell repertoires in COVID-19. Profiled with immunoSEQ multiplex PCR; TCRdb holds only in-frame clones, not every one. The table lists around 67,000 clones, over 70% of them singletons, with roughly 8.5% in the top ten. Sequenced material: peripheral blood. These receptors were taken from a man between 45 and 60 years old with active COVID-19.

The chain carries TRBV12-3 or TRBV12-4 and TRBJ1-2, with 7 bases identical to TRBD1. Trimming cost V 5 bases and J 6 bases; bases outside gene matches: 6. This CDR3 is built from 13 residues. The CDR3 sequence: CASSEGGADGYTF. CDR3 DNA sequence: TGTGCCAGCAGTGAAGGGGGCGCCGATGGCTACACCTTC.

This chain joins TRBV7-3 and TRBJ2-1; 15 bases line up with TRBD2. CDR1 SGHTA and CDR2 FQGTGA come from the germline V gene. The CDR3 sequence is 18 residues long. Trimming at V came to 5 bases and at J to 13 bases, leaving 18 bases not matched to a gene. The CDR3 DNA is TGTGCCAGCAGCCCCAGGCCGGGACTAGCGGGAGGACTCCCGGCTCAGTTCTTC. This encodes CASSPRPGLAGGLPAQFF.

The chain couples TRBV14 to TRBJ1-6; no definite D call. Germline V gene data show CDR1 as SGHDN and CDR2 as FVKESK. Trimming took off 1 base at V and 10 bases at J, with 20 bases between the two ends. CDR3 size: 17 residues. CDR3 residues: CASSQGVSASFGSPLHF. CDR3 nucleotides: TGTGCCAGCAGCCAAGGGGTATCGGCCTCCTTCGGGTCACCCCTCCACTTT. Combining the CDR3 with reference TRBV14 and TRBJ1-6 gives the whole variable domain EAGVTQFPSHSVIEKGQTVTLRCDPISGHDNLYWYRRVMGKEIKFLLHFVKESKQDESGMPNNRFLAERTGGTYSTLKVQPAELEDSGVYFCASSQGVSASFGSPLHFGNGTRLTVT.

The chain has TRBV5-1 and TRBJ1-4, with 9 bases that match TRBD1. The CDR3 contains 15 residues. CDR1 and CDR2 from the germline V gene are SGHRS and YFSETQ. After removal of 0 bases from V and 5 bases from J, the junction contained 2 bases not matched to a gene. Here the CDR3 reads CASSLAGQGNEKLFF. CDR3 nucleotide sequence: TGCGCCAGCAGCTTGGCCGGACAGGGGAATGAAAAACTGTTTTTT. Drawing the rest from reference TRBV5-1 and TRBJ1-4, the complete variable domain is KAGVTQTPRYLIKTRGQQVTLSCSPISGHRSVSWYQQTPGQGLQFLFEYFSETQRNKGNFPGRFSGRQFSNSRSEMNVSTLELGDSALYLCASSLAGQGNEKLFFGSGTQLSVL.

V and J are TRBV4-1 and TRBJ2-1; TRBD2 is a possible D gene (7 bases). V was cut by 3 bases and J by 2 bases, with 11 bases left in between. Germline CDR1 and CDR2: MGHRA and YSYEKL. The CDR3 has 15 residues. The CDR3 spells CASSQGGGAYNEQFF. As DNA, the CDR3 is TGCGCCAGCAGCCAGGGAGGGGGGGCCTACAATGAGCAGTTCTTC.

The V and J genes are TRBV19 and TRBJ2-7, with 8 bases fitting TRBD2. V gave up 6 bases and J gave up 2 bases; unmatched junction bases: 3. Germline-derived CDR1 and CDR2 are LNHDA and SQIVND (reference sequence). The CDR3 spans 13 residues. The chain's CDR3 is CASRLAATYEQYF. The CDR3 DNA sequence: TGTGCCAGTAGACTAGCGGCTACCTACGAGCAGTACTTC.

The chain has TRBV7-8 and TRBJ1-5; the D gene is possibly TRBD1 (6 bases). The V gene's germline CDR1 is SGHVS and CDR2 FQNEAQ. Trimming shortened V by 1 base and J by 2 bases, and 18 bases separated the two germline ends. The CDR3 is 18 amino acids. The CDR3 loop reads CASSLVPGRGGGNQPQHF. The CDR3 region has the DNA TGTGCCAGCAGCTTAGTACCCGGGAGGGGGGGAGGCAATCAGCCCCAGCATTTT.

This chain uses TRBV19 with TRBJ2-7, with D possibly TRBD1 on 5 matching bases. V shed 1 base and J shed 3 bases, with 10 bases lying between them. CDR1 and CDR2 (germline): LNHDA, SQIVND (reference sequence). The CDR3 is 14 amino acids. The CDR3 here is CASSIGARVYEQYF. The CDR3 nucleotides read TGTGCCAGTAGTATAGGCGCCAGGGTCTACGAGCAGTACTTC. The whole variable domain, remainder taken from reference TRBV19 and TRBJ2-7, is DGGITQSPKYLFRKEGQNVTLSCEQNLNHDAMYWYRQDPGQGLRLIYYSQIVNDFQKGDIAEGYSVSREKKESFPLTVTSAQKNPTAFYLCASSIGARVYEQYFGPGTRLTVT.

CDR3 protein: CASSQGPTGAAYEQYF. DNA of the CDR3: TGTGCCAGCAGCCAGGGTCCCACAGGGGCGGCCTACGAGCAGTACTTC. The chain employs TRBV6-2 or TRBV6-3 and TRBJ2-7, with 7 nucleotides matching TRBD1. V was clipped by 6 bases and J by 2 bases; unmatched bases: 13. Germline V gene lookup returns CDR1 MNHEY and CDR2 SVGEGT. This CDR3 contains 16 residues.

The sample holds a few counts of this clone. The chain is built from TRBV6-5 and TRBJ2-7, with D perhaps matching TRBD2 (5 bases). The CDR3 loop spans 14 amino acids. From germline, CDR1 is MNHEY and CDR2 SVGAGI. V lost 8 bases and J 0 bases, leaving 14 bases between the germline ends. The CDR3 DNA is TGTGCCAGCTACAAAATAGGGAGCTCCTACGAGCAGTACTTC. This translates into CASYKIGSSYEQYF.

The V gene is TRBV28, the J gene TRBJ1-3, with TRBD1 matching over 9 bases. CDR3 length: 14 amino acids. With V trimmed by 10 bases and J by 4 bases, 8 bases remained unmatched. Per the germline V gene, CDR1 is MDHEN and CDR2 is SYDVKM. The CDR3 nucleotides are TGTGCCACCTCACAGGGGGCAAGAGGAAACACCATATATTTT. Translation gives CATSQGARGNTIYF. The variable domain in full, completed from reference TRBV28 and TRBJ1-3, reads DVKVTQSSRYLVKRTGEKVFLECVQDMDHENMFWYRQDPGLGLRLIYFSYDVKMKEKGDIPEGYSVSREKKERFSLILESASTNQTSMYLCATSQGARGNTIYFGEGSWLTVV.

The chain links TRBV24-1 to TRBJ1-2; possibly TRBD1 for D (5 bases). Germline V CDR1 and CDR2: KGHDR, SFDVKD. The CDR3 consists of 12 residues. V was cut by 9 bases and J by 4 bases, with 11 bases left in between. CDR3 coding DNA: TGTGCCACCGGCGACAGATCCTATGGCTACACCTTC. Translated, it gives CATGDRSYGYTF.

This clone was counted between two and nine times. The V and J genes are TRBV2 and TRBJ1-3; no clear D. Germline CDR1 and CDR2: SNHLY and FYNNEI. This CDR3 region has 12 residues. Between the trimmed V and J ends, which lost 6 bases and 0 bases, there was a span of 3 bases. For the CDR3, the DNA is TGTGCCAGCAGATACTCTGGAAACACCATATATTTT. This codes for CASRYSGNTIYF.

This clone showed up just once. The chain joins TRBV4-1 to TRBJ1-2, with 7 bases matching TRBD1. The CDR3 runs to 14 residues. Trimming removed 0 bases from V and 6 bases from J; junction bases left unmatched: 4. CDR1 is MGHRA, CDR2 YSYEKL, per germline. CDR3 bases: TGCGCCAGCAGCCAAGAGGCAGGGGGTAATGGCTACACCTTC. Translation gives CASSQEAGGNGYTF.

This clone was counted a few times. V and J are TRBV6-5 and TRBJ2-4; D possibly corresponds to TRBD2 (5 bases). This CDR3 is 14 amino acids long. Germline V CDR1 and CDR2: MNHEY, SVGAGI. V lost 6 bases, J lost 3 bases, and 12 bases lay in between. CDR3 coding DNA: TGTGCCAGCAGCCCCCGGGGTATCAAAAACATTCAGTACTTC. Its translation: CASSPRGIKNIQYF.